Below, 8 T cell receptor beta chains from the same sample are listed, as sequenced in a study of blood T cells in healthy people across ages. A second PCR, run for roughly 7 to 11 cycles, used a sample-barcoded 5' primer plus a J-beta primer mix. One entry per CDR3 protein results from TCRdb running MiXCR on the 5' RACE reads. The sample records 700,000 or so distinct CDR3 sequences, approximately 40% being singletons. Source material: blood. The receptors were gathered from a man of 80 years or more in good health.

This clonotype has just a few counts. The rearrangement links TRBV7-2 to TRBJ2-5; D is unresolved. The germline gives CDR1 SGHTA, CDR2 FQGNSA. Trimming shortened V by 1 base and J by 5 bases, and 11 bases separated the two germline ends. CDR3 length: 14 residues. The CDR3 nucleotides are TGTGCCAGCAGCTTAGGGCGGCTGCGGGAGACCCAGTACTTC. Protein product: CASSLGRLRETQYF.

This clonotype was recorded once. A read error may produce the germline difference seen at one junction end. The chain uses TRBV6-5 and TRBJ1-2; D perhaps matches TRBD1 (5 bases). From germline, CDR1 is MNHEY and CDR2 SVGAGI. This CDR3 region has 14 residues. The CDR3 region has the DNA TGTGCCGGCAGTTACTCGAGGGGAGGAGATGGCTACACCTTC. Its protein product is CAGSYSRGGDGYTF.

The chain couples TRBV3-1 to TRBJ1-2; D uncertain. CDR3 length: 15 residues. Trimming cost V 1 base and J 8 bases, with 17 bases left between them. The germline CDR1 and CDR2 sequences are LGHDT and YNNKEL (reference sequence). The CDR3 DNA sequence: TGTGCCAGCAGCCAAGGCCCCGGTGCGGGAGGAGGCTACACCTTC. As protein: CASSQGPGAGGGYTF.

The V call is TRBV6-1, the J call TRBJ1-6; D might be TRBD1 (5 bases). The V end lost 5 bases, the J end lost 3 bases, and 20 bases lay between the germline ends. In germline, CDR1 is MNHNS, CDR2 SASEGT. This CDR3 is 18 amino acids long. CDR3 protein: CASSLLGTASSYNSPLHF. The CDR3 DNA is TGTGCCAGCAGTCTCCTGGGGACGGCGAGTAGCTATAATTCACCCCTCCACTTT.

The CDR3 sequence is CASSPSYPYEQYF. The CDR3 region has the DNA TGTGCCAGCAGCCCTAGCTACCCCTACGAGCAGTACTTC. V usage is TRBV7-9 and J usage is TRBJ2-7; D is perhaps TRBD2 (5 bases). The CDR3 has 13 residues. Germline CDR1 reads SEHNR; CDR2 reads FQNEAQ (reference sequence). With 5 bases removed from V and 2 bases from J, the gap between germline ends came to 10 bases.

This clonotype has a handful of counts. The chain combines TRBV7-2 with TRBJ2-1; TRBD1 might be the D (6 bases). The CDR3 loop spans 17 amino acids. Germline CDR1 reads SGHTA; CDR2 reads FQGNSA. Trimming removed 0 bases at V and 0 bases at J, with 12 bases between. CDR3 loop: CASSLAGTFSSYNEQFF. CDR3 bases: TGTGCCAGCAGCTTAGCAGGGACATTCTCCTCCTACAATGAGCAGTTCTTC.

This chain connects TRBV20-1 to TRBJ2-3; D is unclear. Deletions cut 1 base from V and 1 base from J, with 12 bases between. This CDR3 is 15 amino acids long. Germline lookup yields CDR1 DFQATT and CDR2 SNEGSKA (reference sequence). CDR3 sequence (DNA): TGCAGTGCTAGAGTGCCAACTGCTGGCACAGATACGCAGTATTTT. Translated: CSARVPTAGTDTQYF.

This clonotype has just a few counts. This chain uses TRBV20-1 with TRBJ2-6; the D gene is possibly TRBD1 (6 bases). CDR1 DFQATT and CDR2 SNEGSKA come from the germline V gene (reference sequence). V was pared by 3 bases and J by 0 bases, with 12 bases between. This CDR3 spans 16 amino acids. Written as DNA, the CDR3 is TGCAGTGCTAGTTACAGGGCCCGCTCTGGGGCCAACGTCCTGACTTTC. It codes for CSASYRARSGANVLTF.